The clone carrying this T cell receptor (beta chain) was counted at least ten times. Its target is not known. TCRdb reanalysed the 5' RACE reads using MiXCR and keeps one entry per CDR3 protein. In the table there are about 240,000 distinct CDR3 sequences, roughly a tenth of which are singletons. The source of the sample is a study of identical twins. Overall study results and limits: Out-of-frame beta sequences exhibited a weaker degree of excess twin sharing.

The CDR3 loop spans 13 amino acids. Trimming cost V 1 base and J 7 bases, with 10 bases left between them. Germline V gene sequence: CDR1 LGHNA, CDR2 YSLEER. Sample: memory T cells sorted from blood. This TCR was recovered from a man in his forties or fifties in good health. The chain is built from TRBV4-3 and TRBJ1-2, with no clear D. CDR3 region: CASSQAGMGGYTF. CDR3 DNA: TGCGCCAGCAGCCAAGCCGGGATGGGTGGCTACACCTTC.